A selection of T cell receptor beta chains follows, all from one sample in a study of shared clonotypes between healthy human individuals. TCRdb's table, derived via immunoSEQ multiplex PCR, lists solely in-frame clones and lacks some. The data hold around 530,000 clones, with just over 75% observed a single time. Sequencing input: PBMCs. The receptor set was obtained from a middle-aged woman in good health. Some clones in this sample may be carry-over from other donors' samples. Each CDR3 is given with its conserved first and last residue. The order of the fields is CDR3 length, J gene, D gene, clone size, V gene, CDR3 DNA, CDR3 protein. D genes are given only for firm matches. For some rows the clone size is stated as once, few or many, or as a class when expanded; others skip it.

13 TRBJ1-2 . . TRBV11-2 TGTGCCAGCAGAATCAAACCTAACTATGGCTACACCTTT CASRIKPNYGYTF
15 TRBJ2-5 . . TRBV6-1 TGTGCTAGCAGTGGGTCTTTCGAGGGAGGAGAGACCCAGTACTTC CASSGSFEGGETQYF
15 TRBJ2-1 . . TRBV2 TGTGCCAGCAGTGAGCTAGGGTTGGCATACAATGAGCAGTTCTTC CASSELGLAYNEQFF
13 TRBJ1-3 TRBD1 . TRBV29-1 TGCAGCGTTCAGGGGGCTTCTGGAAACACCATATATTTT CSVQGASGNTIYF
15 TRBJ1-5 TRBD1 . TRBV6-6 TGTGCCAGCAGCCCTTCAGGGGGTGGCAATCAGCCCCAGCATTTT CASSPSGGGNQPQHF
16 TRBJ1-2 TRBD1 . TRBV28 TGTGCCAGCAGTTCCCCGACAGGGGCGGCCCGCTATGGCTACACCTTC CASSSPTGAARYGYTF
13 TRBJ2-1 . once TRBV27 TGTGCCAGCAGTTTTTTTGGGCGTAGTGAGCAGTTCTTC CASSFFGRSEQFF
11 TRBJ1-1 TRBD1 . TRBV30 TGTGCCTGGAACAGGGGGACTGAAGCTTTCTTT CAWNRGTEAFF
14 TRBJ2-1 . . TRBV5-4 TGTGCCAGCAGCTTGGGAACGTCTTACAATGAGCAGTTCTTC CASSLGTSYNEQFF
15 TRBJ2-2 . . TRBV15 TGTGCCACCAGCAGACGGTGGGGGAACACCGGGGAGCTGTTTTTT CATSRRWGNTGELFF
16 TRBJ2-5 TRBD2 . TRBV28 TGTGCCAGCAGTCAACTAGCGGGAGGGCCCGGGGAGACCCAGTACTTC CASSQLAGGPGETQYF
16 TRBJ2-7 TRBD1 . TRBV7-2 TGTGCCAGCAGCGGAACAGGGGACCCAGCCTCCTACGAGCAGTACTTC CASSGTGDPASYEQYF
15 TRBJ2-3 TRBD2 . TRBV2 TGTGCCAGCAGAGGGACTAGCGGGAGAGCAGATACGCAGTATTTT CASRGTSGRADTQYF
16 TRBJ2-1 TRBD2 . TRBV14 TGTGCCAGCAGCTCGCCGACTAGCGGGGATCACAATGAGCAGTTCTTC CASSSPTSGDHNEQFF
15 TRBJ2-1 . many TRBV7-9 TGTGCCAGCAGCTTAGGGTTGGGCTTAGACAGTGAGCAGTTCTTC CASSLGLGLDSEQFF
15 TRBJ2-1 . . TRBV11-3 TGTGCCAGCAGCTTTTACGGCGGGAACTACAATGAGCAGTTCTTC CASSFYGGNYNEQFF
16 TRBJ1-5 . . TRBV18 TGTGCCAGCTCAGCGGAGGGTGGCACAACTCCTTCGCCCCAGCATTTT CASSAEGGTTPSPQHF
16 TRBJ2-3 TRBD2 . TRBV9 TGTGCCAGCAGCGTAGGGGCGGGAGGTGTGACAGATACGCAGTATTTT CASSVGAGGVTDTQYF
17 TRBJ2-3 TRBD2 . TRBV11-2 TGTGCCAGCAGCTTTCTAGCGGGAGCGGTTAGCACAGATACGCAGTATTTT CASSFLAGAVSTDTQYF
12 TRBJ1-1 . . TRBV29-1 TGCAGCGTGGCGTGGGGGAGGACTGAAGCTTTCTTT CSVAWGRTEAFF
16 TRBJ2-3 TRBD1 . TRBV5-1 TGCGCCAGCAGCTTGGGGGGACAGGGAAGGTCAGATACGCAGTATTTT CASSLGGQGRSDTQYF
15 TRBJ2-7 . . TRBV5-8 TGTGCCAGCAGCCGACAGGCCCAGGGGCCTTACGAGCAGTACTTC CASSRQAQGPYEQYF
14 TRBJ1-1 . . TRBV6-5 TGTGCCAGCAGTTACTCGAAGCGGGGGACTGAAGCTTTCTTT CASSYSKRGTEAFF
16 TRBJ1-4 . . TRBV7-3 TGTGCCAGCAGCCTTCGGACCCAGGCAACTAATGAAAAACTGTTTTTT CASSLRTQATNEKLFF
16 TRBJ2-7 . . TRBV30 TGTGCCTGGAGTGTAAGAGCGACGATGAGCTCCTACGAGCAGTACTTC CAWSVRATMSSYEQYF
15 TRBJ2-7 . once TRBV15 TGTGCCACCAGCAGAGCGCGACTACCACCCTACGAGCAGTACTTC CATSRARLPPYEQYF
14 TRBJ1-2 . . TRBV28 TGTGCCAGCAGTTTATGGGGGGCGGGCTATGGCTACACCTTC CASSLWGAGYGYTF
12 TRBJ1-6 . . TRBV30 TGTGCCTGGAGTGTGGGCAGCGGACCCCTCCACTTT CAWSVGSGPLHF
15 TRBJ2-3 . . TRBV7-3 TGTGCCAGCAGCTTAAACCCAGGTGGCACAGATACGCAGTATTTT CASSLNPGGTDTQYF
11 TRBJ2-3 TRBD2 . TRBV29-1 TGCAGCGTTCTGGCGGGAGGGACGCAGTATTTT CSVLAGGTQYF
14 TRBJ2-3 . . TRBV5-1 TGCGCCAGCAGCTTTGCGGGTTTCACAGATACGCAGTATTTT CASSFAGFTDTQYF
11 TRBJ2-3 . . TRBV6-6 TGTGCCAGCAGTTACCCAGATACGCAGTATTTT CASSYPDTQYF
16 TRBJ2-3 . . TRBV9 TGTGCCAGCAGCCCCCCCCAGATCGGAAGCACAGATACGCAGTATTTT CASSPPQIGSTDTQYF
14 TRBJ2-7 TRBD2 . TRBV7-9 TGTGCCAGCAGCTTTGACGGGACTACCTACGAGCAGTACTTC CASSFDGTTYEQYF
15 TRBJ1-5 . . TRBV19 TGTGCCAGTAGTTGGCAAACAGGGTCCGGCGAGCCCCAGCATTTT CASSWQTGSGEPQHF
12 TRBJ1-1 . . TRBV5-4 TGTGCCAGCGGGGAACTTTGGACTGAAGCTTTCTTT CASGELWTEAFF
14 TRBJ2-5 . . TRBV2 TGTGCCAGCAGTGAAGTGGAATACAGGGAGACCCAGTACTTC CASSEVEYRETQYF
15 TRBJ2-2 TRBD2 . TRBV28 TGTGCCAGCTGGACTAGCGGGAGAGGGGCCGGGGAGCTGTTTTTT CASWTSGRGAGELFF
14 TRBJ2-5 . . TRBV6-1 TGTGCCAGTTCGGGGAACGGGAGAGAAGAGACCCAGTACTTC CASSGNGREETQYF
16 TRBJ2-1 TRBD2 . TRBV7-9 TGTGCCAGCAGCTTAACGTGGCTAGCGGGGTACAATGAGCAGTTCTTC CASSLTWLAGYNEQFF
19 TRBJ2-3 . . TRBV4-1 TGCGCCAGCAGCCAAGACCCTCCCTCGGGGGTAACAGTGGCAGATACGCAGTATTTT CASSQDPPSGVTVADTQYF
17 TRBJ1-1 . . TRBV4-1 TGCGCCAGCAGCCGATCGCCCGGGACCTGGATGAACACTGAAGCTTTCTTT CASSRSPGTWMNTEAFF